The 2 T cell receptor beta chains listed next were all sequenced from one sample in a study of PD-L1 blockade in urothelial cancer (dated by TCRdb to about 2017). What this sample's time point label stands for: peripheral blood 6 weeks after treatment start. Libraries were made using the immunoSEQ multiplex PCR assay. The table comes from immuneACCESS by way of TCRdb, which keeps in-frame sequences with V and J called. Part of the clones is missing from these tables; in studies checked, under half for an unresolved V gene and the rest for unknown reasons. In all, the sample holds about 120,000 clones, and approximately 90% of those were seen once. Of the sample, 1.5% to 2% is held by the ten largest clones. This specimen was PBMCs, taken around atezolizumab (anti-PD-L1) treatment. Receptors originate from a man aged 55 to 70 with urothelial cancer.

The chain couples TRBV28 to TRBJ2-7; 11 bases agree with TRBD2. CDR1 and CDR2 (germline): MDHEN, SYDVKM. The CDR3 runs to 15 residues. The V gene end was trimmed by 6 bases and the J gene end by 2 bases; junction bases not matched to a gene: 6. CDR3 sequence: CASRSGTSGTYEQYF. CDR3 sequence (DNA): TGTGCCAGCAGATCCGGGACTAGCGGAACCTACGAGCAGTACTTC.

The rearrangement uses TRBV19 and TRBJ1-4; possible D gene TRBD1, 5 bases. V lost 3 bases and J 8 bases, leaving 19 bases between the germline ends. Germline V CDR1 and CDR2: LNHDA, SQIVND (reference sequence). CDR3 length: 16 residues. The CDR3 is CASSMTSRGREEKLFF. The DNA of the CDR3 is TGTGCCAGTAGTATGACCTCAAGGGGCCGTGAGGAAAAACTGTTTTTT.